These 30 T cell receptor beta chains share one sample of origin, sequenced in a study of blood T cell repertoires in COVID-19. Sequenced by immunoSEQ multiplex PCR; TCRdb stores in-frame clones only, minus some. The sample carries 45,000 or so clones, over 70% recorded once. Sequenced sample: peripheral blood. The receptor set was obtained from a human donor in a cohort sampled during active COVID-19.

The chain has TRBV11-2 and TRBJ1-1, with D possibly TRBD1 on 5 matching bases. From germline, CDR1 is SGHAT and CDR2 FQNNGV. V was pared by 0 bases and J by 3 bases, with 5 bases between. The CDR3 covers 13 residues. The CDR3 loop reads CASSLDRDTEAFF. CDR3 DNA sequence: TGTGCCAGCAGCTTAGACAGGGACACTGAAGCTTTCTTT.

The chain couples TRBV14 to TRBJ2-1, with a tentative D call TRBD1 (5 bases). This CDR3 is 16 amino acids long. Deletions cut 5 bases from V and 4 bases from J, with 18 bases between. Germline assignment: CDR1 SGHDN and CDR2 FVKESK. This CDR3 reads CASSEHPGKRYNEQFF. The CDR3 DNA sequence: TGTGCCAGCAGCGAGCATCCAGGGAAGAGGTACAATGAGCAGTTCTTC.

CDR3 residues: CASSSRVGEQYF. The CDR3 DNA sequence: TGTGCCAGCAGCTCCAGGGTCGGCGAGCAGTACTTC. The chain links TRBV11-3 to TRBJ2-7, with D possibly being TRBD1 (5 bases). The V end was cut by 4 bases, the J end by 6 bases, with 10 bases between. Looked up from germline, CDR1 is SGHNT and CDR2 is YENEEA. The CDR3 has 12 residues. Using reference TRBV11-3 and TRBJ2-7 for the parts outside the CDR3, the full variable domain is EAGVVQSPRYKIIEKKQPVAFWCNPISGHNTLYWYLQNLGQGPELLIRYENEEAVDDSQLPKDRFSAERLKGVDSTLKIQPAELGDSAVYLCASSSRVGEQYFGPGTRLTVT.

This clone came up a few times. V and J are TRBV19 and TRBJ1-2; 8 nucleotides align to TRBD1. CDR1 and CDR2 (germline): LNHDA, SQIVND (reference sequence). The CDR3 is 13 amino acids. V dropped 6 bases and J dropped 4; count of bases not matched to a gene: 4. CDR3 loop: CASSWTGSYGYTF. CDR3 DNA: TGTGCCAGTAGCTGGACAGGGAGCTATGGCTACACCTTC.

The V call is TRBV3-1 (or the pseudogene TRBV3-2), the J call TRBJ1-2, with 7 bases aligning to TRBD1. V gave up 4 bases and J gave up 7 bases; unmatched junction bases: 0. The CDR3 runs to 11 residues. In germline, CDR1 is LGHDT, CDR2 YNNKEL (reference sequence). The CDR3 is CASSRQGGYTF. The CDR3 DNA is TGTGCCAGCAGCCGACAGGGTGGCTACACCTTC.

This clone was recorded once. This chain connects TRBV29-1 to TRBJ1-1; D not resolved. The V gene's germline CDR1 is SQVTM and CDR2 ANQGSEA. Trimming removed 7 bases at V and 0 bases at J, with 12 bases between. The CDR3 loop spans 13 amino acids. This chain's CDR3 is CSARRALNTEAFF. The CDR3 DNA is TGCAGCGCCCGCCGCGCCCTGAACACTGAAGCTTTCTTT.

The chain recombines TRBV24-1 with TRBJ2-1, with 12 bases lining up with TRBD2. In germline, CDR1 is KGHDR, CDR2 SFDVKD. Trimming cost V 0 bases and J 7 bases; bases outside gene matches: 3. The CDR3 is made up of 16 amino acids. CDR3 in amino acids: CATSDLASGRGNEQFF. Written as DNA, the CDR3 is TGTGCCACCAGTGATTTGGCTAGCGGGAGGGGGAATGAGCAGTTCTTC.

The chain recombines TRBV4-2 with TRBJ2-5; D call uncertain. V was trimmed by 8 bases and J by 2 bases, leaving 12 bases between them. The CDR3 consists of 13 residues. In germline, CDR1 is LGHNA, CDR2 YNFKEQ. CDR3: CASSNGLQETQYF. CDR3 in DNA: TGTGCCAGCTCTAATGGGCTGCAAGAGACCCAGTACTTC.

The chain links TRBV7-9 to TRBJ1-5, with 8 nucleotides matching TRBD1. The V gene's germline CDR1 is SEHNR and CDR2 FQNEAQ (reference sequence). V shed 5 bases, J shed 0 bases, and the junction held 6 bases outside the gene matches. The CDR3 consists of 16 residues. The DNA of the CDR3 is TGTGCCAGCAGCCGCGGGGACAGGAATAGCAATCAGCCCCAGCATTTT. Its protein is CASSRGDRNSNQPQHF.

This clone was counted many times. The chain links TRBV2 to TRBJ2-7, with D tentatively TRBD2 (6 bases). CDR3 length: 21 amino acids. Germline assignment: CDR1 SNHLY and CDR2 FYNNEI. Trimming removed 1 base at V and 3 bases at J, with 31 bases between. DNA of the CDR3: TGTGCCAGCAGTGAAGGTCGAATTCGAGGAGGGGATTTCAACCGGGACTACGAGCAGTACTTC. It yields the protein CASSEGRIRGGDFNRDYEQYF. The full variable domain, with the rest looked up from reference TRBV2 and TRBJ2-7, is EPEVTQTPSHQVTQMGQEVILRCVPISNHLYFYWYRQILGQKVEFLVSFYNNEISEKSEIFDDQFSVERPDGSNFTLKIRSTKLEDSAMYFCASSEGRIRGGDFNRDYEQYFGPGTRLTVT.

The chain employs TRBV18 and TRBJ2-5; TRBD2 matches 14 bases. J gave up 4 bases and V 4 bases, and 8 bases lay outside the gene matches. CDR3 length: 17 residues. Germline CDR1 reads KGHSH; CDR2 reads LQKENI. The CDR3 region has the DNA TGTGCCAGCTCACTATTGGGACTAGCGGGAGAAGGAGAGACCCAGTACTTC. This sequence encodes CASSLLGLAGEGETQYF. Full variable domain (remainder filled in from reference TRBV18 and TRBJ2-5): NAGVMQNPRHLVRRRGQEARLRCSPMKGHSHVYWYRQLPEEGLKFMVYLQKENIIDESGMPKERFSAEFPKEGPSILRIQQVVRGDSAAYFCASSLLGLAGEGETQYFGPGTRLLVL.

This sequence joins TRBV11-3 and TRBJ1-2; possible D gene TRBD1, 5 bases. The V end lost 0 bases, the J end lost 14 bases, and 19 bases lay between the germline ends. Germline V gene data show CDR1 as SGHNT and CDR2 as YENEEA. CDR3 length equals 14 residues. Here the CDR3 reads CASSLDPQGQGQTF. The CDR3 region has the DNA TGTGCCAGCAGCTTAGATCCCCAGGGTCAAGGGCAAACCTTC.

This clone was observed a handful of times. The chain links TRBV4-1 to TRBJ2-3; D call uncertain. This CDR3 region has 14 residues. CDR1 MGHRA and CDR2 YSYEKL come from the germline V gene. Trimming stripped 1 base from V and 2 bases from J, with 7 bases between. In DNA form, the CDR3 reads TGCGCCAGCAGCCAAGTGCGGTACACAGATACGCAGTATTTT. This translates into CASSQVRYTDTQYF.

CDR3 sequence (DNA): TGTGCCAAAGTGTACAGCGGGAGCAGCTCCTACGAGCAGTACTTC. Translated, it gives CAKVYSGSSSYEQYF. The chain has TRBV19 and TRBJ2-7; TRBD2 aligns across 8 bases. Germline CDR1 LNHDA, CDR2 SQIVND (reference sequence). This CDR3 is built from 15 residues. Losses at the gene ends were 10 bases for V and 0 bases for J; bases not matched to a gene: 11.

The chain links TRBV28 to TRBJ1-2; the D gene is possibly TRBD1 (5 bases). Germline CDR1 and CDR2: MDHEN and SYDVKM. CDR3 length equals 14 residues. The germline V and J ends were trimmed by 5 bases and 4 bases, with 14 bases remaining between them. In nucleotides, the CDR3 is TGTGCCAGCAGTGTGATGTCGGACATCTATGGCTACACCTTC. It codes for CASSVMSDIYGYTF.

The rearrangement uses TRBV19 and TRBJ1-5; TRBD1 is a possible D gene (6 bases). Germline V gene sequence: CDR1 LNHDA, CDR2 SQIVND (reference sequence). V was cut by 3 bases and J by 2 bases, with 17 bases left in between. The CDR3 is made up of 17 amino acids. In DNA form, the CDR3 reads TGTGCCAGTAGTATTCTCTCGACAGGCTGGGGCAATCAGCCCCAGCATTTT. Amino acids: CASSILSTGWGNQPQHF.

The CDR3 loop reads CASSSQGGPYEQYF. The DNA of the CDR3 is TGTGCCAGCAGCTCACAGGGGGGCCCCTACGAGCAGTACTTC. The V and J genes are TRBV5-5 and TRBJ2-7; 8 bases align to TRBD1. CDR1 is SGHKS, CDR2 YYEKEE, per germline (reference sequence). The V segment lost 3 bases and the J segment 2 bases; nucleotides outside the gene matches: 4. The CDR3 consists of 14 residues.

This clone has a handful of counts. The chain joins TRBV28 to TRBJ1-1, with 7 bases aligning to TRBD1. CDR1 and CDR2 from the germline V gene are MDHEN and SYDVKM. V gave up 10 bases and J gave up 4 bases; unmatched junction bases: 9. This CDR3 spans 13 amino acids. In DNA form, the CDR3 reads TGTGCCACCTTAGACAGGGTGGGCACTGAAGCTTTCTTT. Its protein product is CATLDRVGTEAFF.

The chain recombines TRBV28 with TRBJ2-1; tentative D call: TRBD2 (6 bases). V was cut by 4 bases and J by 0 bases, with 10 bases left in between. The length of the CDR3 is 15 residues. Per the germline V gene, CDR1 is MDHEN and CDR2 is SYDVKM. The CDR3 loop is CASSSQRASYNEQFF. As DNA, the CDR3 is TGTGCCAGCAGTTCTCAGCGGGCCTCCTACAATGAGCAGTTCTTC. Looking up the rest from reference TRBV28 and TRBJ2-1 gives the full variable domain: DVKVTQSSRYLVKRTGEKVFLECVQDMDHENMFWYRQDPGLGLRLIYFSYDVKMKEKGDIPEGYSVSREKKERFSLILESASTNQTSMYLCASSSQRASYNEQFFGPGTRLTVL.

The chain combines TRBV5-4 with TRBJ2-3, with 11 bases identical to TRBD2. The CDR3 spans 17 residues. Trimming took 1 base from V and 6 from J; bases not matched to a gene: 10. The germline CDR1 and CDR2 sequences are SGHNT and YYREEE (reference sequence). CDR3 amino acids: CASSLLITSGSPDTQYF. CDR3 in DNA: TGTGCCAGCAGCTTGTTGATAACTAGCGGGAGTCCGGATACGCAGTATTTT.

The chain combines TRBV10-3 with TRBJ1-1; 8 nucleotides line up with TRBD1. Germline CDR1 reads ENHRY; CDR2 reads SYGVKD. With V trimmed by 6 bases and J by 3 bases, 12 bases remained unmatched. The CDR3 is made up of 16 amino acids. The CDR3, as DNA: TGTGCCATCAGGGGAGCCGGCAGGGGGCAGGACACTGAAGCTTTCTTT. This sequence encodes CAIRGAGRGQDTEAFF.

This rearrangement joins TRBV6-1 to TRBJ1-2; unclear D gene. Trimming removed 0 bases from V and 3 bases from J, with 5 bases in between. Germline CDR1 is MNHNS and CDR2 is SASEGT. This CDR3 comprises 13 residues. Written as DNA, the CDR3 is TGTGCCAGCAGTGAAGCTACTGACTATGGCTACACCTTC. Protein: CASSEATDYGYTF.

The chain links TRBV3-1 (or the pseudogene TRBV3-2) to TRBJ2-1; the D gene is possibly TRBD2 (6 bases). CDR1 is LGHDT and CDR2 is YNNKEL in the germline V gene (reference sequence). V lost 0 bases, J lost 4 bases, and 19 bases lay in between. This CDR3 has 18 residues. CDR3 loop: CASSQELSGSDIYNEQFF. Here the CDR3 DNA reads TGTGCCAGCAGCCAAGAATTGAGCGGGTCTGATATATACAATGAGCAGTTCTTC.

The chain links TRBV30 to TRBJ2-2, with D maybe TRBD2 (7 bases). The germline gives CDR1 GTSNPN, CDR2 SVGIG (reference sequence). CDR3 size: 14 residues. With 6 bases removed from V and 7 bases from J, the gap between germline ends came to 18 bases. The CDR3 nucleotides are TGTGCCTGCCAAAGAGGGGGGGCTGGCGGGGAGCTGTTTTTT. As protein: CACQRGGAGGELFF.

This chain links TRBV6-2 or TRBV6-3 with TRBJ2-1, with TRBD2 matching over 11 bases. V lost 6 bases to trimming and J lost 9 bases; unmatched junction nucleotides: 7. The CDR3 is made up of 14 amino acids. Looked up from germline, CDR1 is MNHEY and CDR2 is SVGEGT. The CDR3: CASSLRGTSGEQFF. In DNA, the CDR3 is TGTGCCAGCAGCCTAAGGGGGACTAGCGGTGAGCAGTTCTTC.

This chain links TRBV28 with TRBJ1-6, with TRBD1 matching over 7 bases. Germline CDR1 is MDHEN and CDR2 is SYDVKM. The CDR3 consists of 18 residues. The V segment lost 7 bases and the J segment 0 bases; nucleotides outside the gene matches: 12. The CDR3 nucleotides are TGTGCCAGCACCCTAGGCGGGACAGAGAGCTCCTATAATTCACCCCTCCACTTT. This codes for CASTLGGTESSYNSPLHF.

The rearrangement uses TRBV6-6 and TRBJ1-3, with D unclear. The CDR3 is 12 amino acids. Trimming took 8 bases from V and 0 from J, leaving 5 bases between them. CDR1 and CDR2 (germline): MNHNY, SVGAGI (reference sequence). The CDR3 bases are TGTGCCAGCGCCTACTCTGGAAACACCATATATTTT. Translation gives CASAYSGNTIYF.

The CDR3 loop reads CASSPGTGQSPLHF. The CDR3 region has the DNA TGTGCCAGCAGCCCTGGGACAGGGCAATCACCCCTCCACTTT. V gene TRBV7-9 combines with J gene TRBJ1-6, with 9 bases aligning to TRBD1. The V gene's germline CDR1 is SEHNR and CDR2 FQNEAQ (reference sequence). This CDR3 contains 14 residues. The J segment lost 10 bases and the V segment lost 5 bases, leaving 6 bases of the junction unmatched. Using reference TRBV7-9 and TRBJ1-6 for the parts outside the CDR3, the full variable domain is DTGVSQNPRHKITKRGQNVTFRCDPISEHNRLYWYRQTLGQGPEFLTYFQNEAQLEKSRLLSDRFSAERPKGSFSTLEIQRTEQGDSAMYLCASSPGTGQSPLHFGNGTRLTVT.

The chain carries TRBV7-9 and TRBJ2-5, with 10 bases matching TRBD1. The CDR3 totals 14 residues. J gave up 5 bases and V 6 bases, and 6 bases lay outside the gene matches. Germline CDR1 reads SEHNR; CDR2 reads FQNEAQ (reference sequence). CDR3: CASSPGQGMETQYF. CDR3 in DNA: TGTGCCAGCAGTCCGGGACAGGGGATGGAGACCCAGTACTTC.

This clone was found once. J is TRBJ1-4 and V is TRBV7-2; D remains unclear. The length of the CDR3 is 13 residues. Looked up from germline, CDR1 is SGHTA and CDR2 is FQGNSA. Trimming stripped 2 bases from V and 7 bases from J, with 8 bases between. This CDR3 reads CASSLSLAEKLFF. In DNA, the CDR3 is TGTGCCAGCAGCTTAAGTCTGGCTGAAAAACTGTTTTTT.